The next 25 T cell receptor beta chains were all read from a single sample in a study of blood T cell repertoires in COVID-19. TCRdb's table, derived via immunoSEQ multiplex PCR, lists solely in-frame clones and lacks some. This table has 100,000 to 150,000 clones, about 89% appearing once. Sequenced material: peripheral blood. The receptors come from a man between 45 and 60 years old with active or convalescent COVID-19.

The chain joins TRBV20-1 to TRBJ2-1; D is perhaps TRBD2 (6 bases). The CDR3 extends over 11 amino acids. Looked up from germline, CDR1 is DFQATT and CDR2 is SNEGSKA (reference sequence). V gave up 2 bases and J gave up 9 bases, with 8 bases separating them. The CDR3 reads CSARRAGEQFF. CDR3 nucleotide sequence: TGCAGTGCTAGAAGAGCGGGTGAGCAGTTCTTC.

The CDR3 loop is CASSQGGGTEAFF. The CDR3 bases are TGTGCCAGCAGCCAAGGGGGTGGCACTGAAGCTTTCTTT. The gene calls are TRBV7-8 and TRBJ1-1, with a weak D call TRBD1 (6 bases). Trimming took off 5 bases at V and 4 bases at J, with 11 bases between the two ends. The germline V gene has CDR1 SGHVS and CDR2 FQNEAQ. The CDR3 has 13 amino acids.

CDR3 in amino acids: CASSLEVLSNEQYF. CDR3 coding DNA: TGTGCCAGCAGCTTAGAGGTTTTGAGCAACGAGCAGTACTTC. The V and J genes are TRBV11-2 and TRBJ2-7, with no clear D. This CDR3 spans 14 amino acids. Trimming cost V 0 bases and J 5 bases, with 11 bases left between them. Germline CDR1 reads SGHAT; CDR2 reads FQNNGV. Based on the CDR3 plus reference TRBV11-2 and TRBJ2-7, the full variable domain is EAGVAQSPRYKIIEKRQSVAFWCNPISGHATLYWYQQILGQGPKLLIQFQNNGVVDDSQLPKDRFSAERLKGVDSTLKIQPAKLEDSAVYLCASSLEVLSNEQYFGPGTRLTVT.

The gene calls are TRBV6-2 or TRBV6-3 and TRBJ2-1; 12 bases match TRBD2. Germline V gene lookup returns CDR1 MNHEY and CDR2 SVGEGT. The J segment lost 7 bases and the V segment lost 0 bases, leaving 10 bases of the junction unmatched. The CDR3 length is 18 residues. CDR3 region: CASSYSISSGRADNEQFF. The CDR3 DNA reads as TGTGCCAGCAGTTACTCGATCTCTAGCGGGAGGGCCGATAATGAGCAGTTCTTC.

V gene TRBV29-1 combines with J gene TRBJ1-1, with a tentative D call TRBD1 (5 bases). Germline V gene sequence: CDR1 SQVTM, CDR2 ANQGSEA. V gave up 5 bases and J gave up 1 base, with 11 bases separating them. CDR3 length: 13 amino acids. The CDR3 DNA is TGCAGCGTTCGACAGAGAGAGAACACTGAAGCTTTCTTT. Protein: CSVRQRENTEAFF. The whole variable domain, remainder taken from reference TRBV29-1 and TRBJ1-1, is SAVISQKPSRDICQRGTSLTIQCQVDSQVTMMFWYRQQPGQSLTLIATANQGSEATYESGFVIDKFPISRPNLTFSTLTVSNMSPEDSSIYLCSVRQRENTEAFFGQGTRLTVV.

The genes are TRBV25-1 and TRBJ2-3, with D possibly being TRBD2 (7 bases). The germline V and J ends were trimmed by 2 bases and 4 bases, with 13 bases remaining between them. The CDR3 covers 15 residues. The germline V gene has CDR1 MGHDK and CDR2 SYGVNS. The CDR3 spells CASSEARGGPDTQYF. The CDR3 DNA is TGTGCCAGCAGTGAAGCGAGGGGGGGGCCAGATACGCAGTATTTT.

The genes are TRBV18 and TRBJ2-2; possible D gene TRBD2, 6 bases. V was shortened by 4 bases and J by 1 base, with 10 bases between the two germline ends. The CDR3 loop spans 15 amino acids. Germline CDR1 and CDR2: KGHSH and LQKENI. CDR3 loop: CASSLYSGNTGELFF. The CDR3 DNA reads TGTGCCAGCTCACTCTATAGCGGGAACACCGGGGAGCTGTTTTTT.

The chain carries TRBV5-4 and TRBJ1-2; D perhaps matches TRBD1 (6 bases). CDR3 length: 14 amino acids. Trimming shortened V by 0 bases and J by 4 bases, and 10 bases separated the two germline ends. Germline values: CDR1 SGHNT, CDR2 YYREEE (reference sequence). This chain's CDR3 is CASSLEGGGYGYTF. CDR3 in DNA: TGTGCCAGCAGCTTGGAAGGGGGGGGCTATGGCTACACCTTC.

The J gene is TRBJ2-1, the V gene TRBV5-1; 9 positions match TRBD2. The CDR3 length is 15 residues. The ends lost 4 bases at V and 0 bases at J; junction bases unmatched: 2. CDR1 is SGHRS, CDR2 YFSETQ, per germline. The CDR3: CASSRAGGSYNEQFF. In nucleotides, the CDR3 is TGCGCCAGCAGCAGAGCGGGAGGCTCCTACAATGAGCAGTTCTTC.

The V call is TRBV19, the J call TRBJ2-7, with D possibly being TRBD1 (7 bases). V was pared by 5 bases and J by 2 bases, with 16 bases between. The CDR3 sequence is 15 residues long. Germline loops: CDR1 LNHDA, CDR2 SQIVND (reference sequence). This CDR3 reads CASSSEGAATYEQYF. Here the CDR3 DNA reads TGTGCCAGTAGTTCGGAGGGGGCGGCGACCTACGAGCAGTACTTC.

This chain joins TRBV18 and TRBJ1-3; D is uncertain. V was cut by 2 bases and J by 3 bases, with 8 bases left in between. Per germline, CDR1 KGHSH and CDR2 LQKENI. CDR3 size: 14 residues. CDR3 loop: CASSPFADGNTIYF. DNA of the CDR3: TGTGCCAGCTCACCATTTGCAGATGGAAACACCATATATTTT.

For the CDR3, the DNA is TGCAGCATATGTTCCATCGGGACAGGGAACCCCAATGAGCAGTTCTTC. Translation: CSICSIGTGNPNEQFF. V usage is TRBV29-1 and J usage is TRBJ2-1; 9 positions match TRBD1. The CDR3 has 16 amino acids. CDR1 and CDR2 (germline): SQVTM, ANQGSEA. J lost 6 bases, V lost 8 bases, and 17 bases had no gene match.

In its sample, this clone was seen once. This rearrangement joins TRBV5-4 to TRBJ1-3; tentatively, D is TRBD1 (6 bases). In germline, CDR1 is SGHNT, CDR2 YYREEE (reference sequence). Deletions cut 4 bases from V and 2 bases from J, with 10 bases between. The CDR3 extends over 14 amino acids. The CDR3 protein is CASSLQGTGNTIYF. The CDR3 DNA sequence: TGTGCCAGCAGCCTACAGGGAACTGGAAACACCATATATTTT.

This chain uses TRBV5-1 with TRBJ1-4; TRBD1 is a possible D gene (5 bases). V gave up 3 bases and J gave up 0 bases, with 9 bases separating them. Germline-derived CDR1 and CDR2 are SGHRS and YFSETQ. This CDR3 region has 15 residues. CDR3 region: CASSSQGSTNEKLFF. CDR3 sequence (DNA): TGCGCCAGCAGCTCTCAGGGATCAACTAATGAAAAACTGTTTTTT.

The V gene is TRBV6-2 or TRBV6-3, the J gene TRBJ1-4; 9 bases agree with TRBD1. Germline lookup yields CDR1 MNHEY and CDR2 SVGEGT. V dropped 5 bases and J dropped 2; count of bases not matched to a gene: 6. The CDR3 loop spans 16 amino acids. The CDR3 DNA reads TGTGCCAGCAGTGACAGGGGGATGCAGACTAATGAAAAACTGTTTTTT. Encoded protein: CASSDRGMQTNEKLFF.

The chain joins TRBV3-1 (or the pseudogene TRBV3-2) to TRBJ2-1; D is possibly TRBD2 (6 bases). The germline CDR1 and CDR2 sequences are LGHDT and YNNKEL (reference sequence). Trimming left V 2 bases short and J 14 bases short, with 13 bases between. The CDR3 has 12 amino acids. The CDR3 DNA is TGTGCCAGCAGCCAACCCACTAGCAGAAAGTTCTTC. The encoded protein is CASSQPTSRKFF.

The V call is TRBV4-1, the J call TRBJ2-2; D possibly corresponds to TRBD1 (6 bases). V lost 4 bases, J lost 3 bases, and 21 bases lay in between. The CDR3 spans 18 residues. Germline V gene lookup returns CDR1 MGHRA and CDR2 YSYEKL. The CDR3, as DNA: TGCGCCAGCAGCCCTAAACAGACAGGTTTTGTTGACACCGGGGAGCTGTTTTTT. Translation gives CASSPKQTGFVDTGELFF.

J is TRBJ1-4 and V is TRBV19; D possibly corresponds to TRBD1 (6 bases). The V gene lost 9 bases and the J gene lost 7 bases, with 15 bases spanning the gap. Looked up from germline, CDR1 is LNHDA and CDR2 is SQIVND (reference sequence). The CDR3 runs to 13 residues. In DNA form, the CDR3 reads TGTGCCAGCAATAGGGGGTCGGGTGAAAAACTGTTTTTT. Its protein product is CASNRGSGEKLFF.

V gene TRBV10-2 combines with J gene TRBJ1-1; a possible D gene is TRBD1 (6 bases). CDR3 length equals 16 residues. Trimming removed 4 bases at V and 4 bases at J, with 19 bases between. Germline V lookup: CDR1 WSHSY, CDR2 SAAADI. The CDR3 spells CASSAGSQGRGTEAFF. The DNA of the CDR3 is TGCGCCAGCAGTGCCGGTAGTCAGGGGAGGGGCACTGAAGCTTTCTTT.

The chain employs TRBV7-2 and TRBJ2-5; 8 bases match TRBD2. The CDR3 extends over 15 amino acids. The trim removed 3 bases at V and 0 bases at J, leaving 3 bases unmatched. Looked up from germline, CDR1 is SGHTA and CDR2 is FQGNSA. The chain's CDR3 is CASSFAGGHQETQYF. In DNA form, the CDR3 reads TGTGCCAGCAGCTTCGCGGGGGGACACCAAGAGACCCAGTACTTC.

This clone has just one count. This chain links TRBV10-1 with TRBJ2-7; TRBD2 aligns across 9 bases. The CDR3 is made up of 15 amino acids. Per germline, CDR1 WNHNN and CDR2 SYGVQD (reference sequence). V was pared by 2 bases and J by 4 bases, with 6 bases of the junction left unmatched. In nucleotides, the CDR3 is TGCGCCAGCAGTGAGCGTCTAGCGGGGAAATACGAGCAGTACTTC. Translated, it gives CASSERLAGKYEQYF.

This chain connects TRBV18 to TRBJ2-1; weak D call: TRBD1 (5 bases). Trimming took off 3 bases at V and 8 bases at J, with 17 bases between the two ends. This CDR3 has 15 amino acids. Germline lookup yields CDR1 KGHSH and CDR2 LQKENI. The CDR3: CASSPHLGAVDEQFF. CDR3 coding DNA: TGTGCCAGCTCACCCCACTTAGGGGCCGTTGATGAGCAGTTCTTC.

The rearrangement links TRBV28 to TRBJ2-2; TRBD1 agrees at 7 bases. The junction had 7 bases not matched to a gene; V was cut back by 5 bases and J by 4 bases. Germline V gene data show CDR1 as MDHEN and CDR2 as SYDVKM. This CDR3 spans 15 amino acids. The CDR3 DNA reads TGTGCCAGCAGTGCCGACAGGGTTGGCACCGGGGAGCTGTTTTTT. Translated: CASSADRVGTGELFF.

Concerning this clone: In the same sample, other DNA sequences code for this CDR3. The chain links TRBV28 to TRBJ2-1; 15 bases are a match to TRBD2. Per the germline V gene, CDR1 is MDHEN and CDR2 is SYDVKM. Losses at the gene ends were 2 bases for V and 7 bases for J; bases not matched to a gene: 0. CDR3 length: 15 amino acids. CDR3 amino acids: CASSLGLAGGNEQFF. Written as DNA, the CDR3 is TGTGCCAGCAGTTTAGGACTAGCGGGAGGGAATGAGCAGTTCTTC.

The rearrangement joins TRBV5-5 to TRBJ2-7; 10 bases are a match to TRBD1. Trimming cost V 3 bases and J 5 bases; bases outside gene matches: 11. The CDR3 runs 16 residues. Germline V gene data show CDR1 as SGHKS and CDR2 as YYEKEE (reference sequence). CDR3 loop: CASSSTSTGTGDEQYF. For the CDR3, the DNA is TGTGCCAGCAGCTCTACATCGACCGGGACAGGGGACGAGCAGTACTTC.